The 8 T cell receptor beta chains below come from one sample, sequenced in a study of control samples from healthy donors and cancer patients. Produced via immunoSEQ multiplex PCR; TCRdb's table is partial and in-frame only. This sample has about 160,000 clones, with about 95% found just once. Sequencing was performed on PBMCs. Receptors originate from a man aged 55 to 70 with colorectal cancer.

V and J are TRBV7-4 and TRBJ1-4; D remains ambiguous. The CDR3 totals 15 residues. Germline V CDR1 and CDR2: SGHVT, SQSDAQ. Trimming removed 3 bases at V and 2 bases at J, with 10 bases between. The CDR3 reads CASSFRQTTNEKLFF. The CDR3 nucleotides read TGTGCCAGCAGCTTCCGACAAACGACTAATGAAAAACTGTTTTTT.

The chain employs TRBV5-4 and TRBJ1-2; 8 nucleotides line up with TRBD1. CDR3 length: 14 residues. The germline CDR1 and CDR2 sequences are SGHNT and YYREEE (reference sequence). The V gene end was trimmed by 5 bases and the J gene end by 3 bases; junction bases not matched to a gene: 6. For the CDR3, the DNA is TGTGCCAGCAGGATGGGGACAGGCGACTATGGCTACACCTTC. It specifies CASRMGTGDYGYTF.

The chain joins TRBV4-1 to TRBJ2-3, with D possibly being TRBD1 or TRBD2 (6 bases each). The CDR3 runs 14 residues. Germline lookup yields CDR1 MGHRA and CDR2 YSYEKL. The V end lost 8 bases, the J end lost 4 bases, and 16 bases lay between the germline ends. In nucleotides, the CDR3 is TGCGCCAGCCGCCTCCCCGGGGGCCCAGATACGCAGTATTTT. It codes for CASRLPGGPDTQYF.

The rearrangement links TRBV6-5 to TRBJ1-6, with unresolved D. This CDR3 has 10 residues. Germline V gene sequence: CDR1 MNHEY, CDR2 SVGAGI. V lost 6 bases and J 14 bases, leaving 8 bases between the germline ends. CDR3 in amino acids: CASSVSALHF. CDR3 nucleotide sequence: TGTGCCAGCAGCGTGTCGGCCCTCCACTTT.

The rearrangement links TRBV6-1 to TRBJ2-7; 10 bases line up with TRBD1. CDR1 MNHNS and CDR2 SASEGT come from the germline V gene. This CDR3 is built from 16 residues. Unmatched junction bases numbered 7, after V lost 4 bases and J lost 1 base. The CDR3 nucleotides are TGTGCCAGCAGTGCCCGGGAGGGACAGGGGTCCTACGAGCAGTACTTC. As protein: CASSAREGQGSYEQYF.

The chain has TRBV12-3 or TRBV12-4 and TRBJ1-1, with D uncertain. The ends were cut back, 7 bases at V and 1 base at J, with 10 bases in the middle. The CDR3 length is 13 residues. The CDR3 loop reads CASTLGWNTEAFF. As DNA, the CDR3 is TGTGCCAGCACCCTGGGCTGGAACACTGAAGCTTTCTTT.

The chain uses TRBV6-2 or TRBV6-3 and TRBJ1-2, with D possibly TRBD1 on 6 matching bases. V dropped 5 bases and J dropped 3 bases, with 19 bases sitting between them. The CDR3 covers 16 residues. CDR1 is MNHEY, CDR2 SVGEGT, per germline. Here the CDR3 DNA reads TGTGCCAGCAGTGTCAGCACCGGACAGATAGACTATGGCTACACCTTC. Its translation: CASSVSTGQIDYGYTF.

The chain uses TRBV3-1 (or the pseudogene TRBV3-2) and TRBJ2-1, with 7 bases fitting TRBD2. Looked up from germline, CDR1 is LGHDT and CDR2 is YNNKEL (reference sequence). This CDR3 is 12 amino acids long. V was clipped by 7 bases and J by 10 bases; unmatched bases: 7. The CDR3 bases are TGTGCCAGCACCTCAGCGGGAAGGGAGCAGTTCTTC. It yields the protein CASTSAGREQFF.